This T cell receptor beta chain was recovered during a study of CD8 T cells in ankylosing spondylitis. Quantitative 5'-RACE with molecular barcodes was used to make the TCR beta libraries. Each CDR3 protein gets one entry after TCRdb re-called the 5' RACE reads with MiXCR. Among 30,000 to 35,000 distinct CDR3 sequences, about 29% were seen once, and the ten largest hold 45%. Study-level points and caveats: CD8+ cells made up the disease-linked clones, which were relatively rare in peripheral blood.

This clonotype was recorded many times. Its antigen is as yet unknown. Sequencing input: synovial fluid, either unsorted or a sorted T cell fraction (not recorded which). The clonotype comes from a male donor with ankylosing spondylitis.

DNA of the CDR3: TGCGCCAGCAGCCAGTGGGAGAGCTCCTACAATGAGCAGTTCTTC. As protein: CASSQWESSYNEQFF. This chain connects TRBV4-1 to TRBJ2-1, with D perhaps TRBD2 (5 bases). V lost 3 bases to trimming and J lost 0 bases, with 9 bases between them. Per germline, CDR1 MGHRA and CDR2 YSYEKL. The CDR3 runs 15 residues.